This TCR beta chain was sequenced in a study of T cells after yellow fever vaccination. Overall study findings and caveats: Clones that expanded after primary vaccination mostly reappeared after the booster (just over 95% CD4, about 91% CD8).

This clonotype has only a few counts. Its specificity is not known. The CDR3 is 14 amino acids. Trimming pared 1 base from V and 4 bases from J, leaving 11 bases between. CDR1 SGHTA and CDR2 FQGNSA come from the germline V gene. A universal primer site and UMIs were added as TCR cDNA was made by 5'RACE template switching. TCRdb independently ran MiXCR on the 5' RACE reads; one entry per CDR3 protein. Seen here are 300,000 to 350,000 distinct CDR3 sequences, approximately 8% observed once, and the top ten hold 15% to 20%. Source: PBMCs, taken more than 35 days after the first yellow fever vaccination. The chain links TRBV7-2 to TRBJ2-7; D gene ambiguous. The clonotype was recovered from a man aged 18 to 35 who received the YFV17D yellow fever vaccine. The CDR3 DNA reads as TGTGCCAGCAGCTTAGTAACAGATACTTACGAGCAGTACTTC. The encoded protein is CASSLVTDTYEQYF.